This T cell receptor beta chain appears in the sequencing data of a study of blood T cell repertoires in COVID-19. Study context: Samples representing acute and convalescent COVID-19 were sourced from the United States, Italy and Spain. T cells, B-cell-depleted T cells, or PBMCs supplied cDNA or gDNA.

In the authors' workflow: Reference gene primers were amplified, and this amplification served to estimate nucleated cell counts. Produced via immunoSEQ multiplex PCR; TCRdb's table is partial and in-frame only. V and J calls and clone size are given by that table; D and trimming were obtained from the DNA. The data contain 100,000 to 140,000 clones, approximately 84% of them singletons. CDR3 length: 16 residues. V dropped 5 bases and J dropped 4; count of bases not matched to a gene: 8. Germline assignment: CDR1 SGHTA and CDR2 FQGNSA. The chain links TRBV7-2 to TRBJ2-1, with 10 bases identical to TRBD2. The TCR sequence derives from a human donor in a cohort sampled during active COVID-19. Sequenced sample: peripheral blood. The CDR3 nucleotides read TGTGCCAGCAGCCCGGGAGGAGCGGGAGGGTACAATGAGCAGTTCTTC. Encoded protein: CASSPGGAGGYNEQFF.